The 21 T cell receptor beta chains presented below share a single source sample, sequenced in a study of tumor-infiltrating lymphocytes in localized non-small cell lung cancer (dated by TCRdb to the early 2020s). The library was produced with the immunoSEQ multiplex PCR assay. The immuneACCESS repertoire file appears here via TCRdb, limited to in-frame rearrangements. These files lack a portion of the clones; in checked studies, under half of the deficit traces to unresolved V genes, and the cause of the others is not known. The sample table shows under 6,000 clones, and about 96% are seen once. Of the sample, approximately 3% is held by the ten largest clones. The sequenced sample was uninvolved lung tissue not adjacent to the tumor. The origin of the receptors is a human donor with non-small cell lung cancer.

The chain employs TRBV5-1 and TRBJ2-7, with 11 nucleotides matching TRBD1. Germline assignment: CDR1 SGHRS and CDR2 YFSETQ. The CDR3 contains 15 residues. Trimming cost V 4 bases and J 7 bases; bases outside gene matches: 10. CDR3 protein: CASSEGQGDGGEQYF. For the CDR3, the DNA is TGCGCCAGCAGCGAGGGACAGGGGGATGGCGGGGAGCAGTACTTC.

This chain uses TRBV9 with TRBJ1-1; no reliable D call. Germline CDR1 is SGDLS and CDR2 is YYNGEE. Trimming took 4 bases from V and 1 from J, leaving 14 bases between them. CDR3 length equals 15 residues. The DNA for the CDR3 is TGTGCCAGCAGCCGCCCTAGAGTGGAGAACACTGAAGCTTTCTTT. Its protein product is CASSRPRVENTEAFF.

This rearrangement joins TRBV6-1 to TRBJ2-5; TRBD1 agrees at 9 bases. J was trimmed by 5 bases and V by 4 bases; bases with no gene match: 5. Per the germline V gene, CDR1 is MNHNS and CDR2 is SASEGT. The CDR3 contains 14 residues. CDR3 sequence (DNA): TGTGCCAGCAGTGTAGGGGACAGGGCGGAGACCCAGTACTTC. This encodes CASSVGDRAETQYF.

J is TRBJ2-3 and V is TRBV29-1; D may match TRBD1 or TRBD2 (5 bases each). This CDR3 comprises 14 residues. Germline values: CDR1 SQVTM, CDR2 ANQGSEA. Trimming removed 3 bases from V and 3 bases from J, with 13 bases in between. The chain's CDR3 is CSVDEGRVTDTQYF. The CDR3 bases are TGCAGCGTTGATGAGGGGCGCGTAACAGATACGCAGTATTTT.

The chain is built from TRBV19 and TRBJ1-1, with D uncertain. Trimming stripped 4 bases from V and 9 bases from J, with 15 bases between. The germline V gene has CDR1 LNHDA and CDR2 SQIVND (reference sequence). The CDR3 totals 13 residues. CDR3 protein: CASSSRPDWKAFF. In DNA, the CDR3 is TGTGCCAGTAGTAGTCGGCCCGATTGGAAAGCTTTCTTT.

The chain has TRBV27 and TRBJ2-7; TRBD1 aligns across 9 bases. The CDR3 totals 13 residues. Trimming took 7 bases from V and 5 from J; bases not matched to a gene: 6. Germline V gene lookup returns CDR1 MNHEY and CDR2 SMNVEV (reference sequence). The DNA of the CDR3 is TGTGCCAGCACAGGACAGGGGAAGCACGAGCAGTACTTC. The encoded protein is CASTGQGKHEQYF.

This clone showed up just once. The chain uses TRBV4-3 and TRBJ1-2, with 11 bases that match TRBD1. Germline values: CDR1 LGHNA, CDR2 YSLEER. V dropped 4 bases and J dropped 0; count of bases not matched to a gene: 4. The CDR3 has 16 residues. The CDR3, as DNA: TGCGCCAGCAGCCCGGGACAGGGGGGAACTAACTATGGCTACACCTTC. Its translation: CASSPGQGGTNYGYTF.

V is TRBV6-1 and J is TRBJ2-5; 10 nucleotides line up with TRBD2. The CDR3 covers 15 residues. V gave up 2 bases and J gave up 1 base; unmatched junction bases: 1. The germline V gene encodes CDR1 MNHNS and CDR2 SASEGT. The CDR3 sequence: CASSESSGGQETQYF. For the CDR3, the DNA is TGTGCCAGCAGTGAATCTAGCGGGGGCCAAGAGACCCAGTACTTC.

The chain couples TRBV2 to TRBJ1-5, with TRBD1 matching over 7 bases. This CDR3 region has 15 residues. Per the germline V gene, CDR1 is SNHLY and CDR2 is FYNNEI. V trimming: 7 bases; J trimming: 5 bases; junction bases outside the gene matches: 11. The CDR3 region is CASKWTGRSDQPQHF. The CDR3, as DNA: TGTGCCAGCAAGTGGACAGGAAGATCGGATCAGCCCCAGCATTTT. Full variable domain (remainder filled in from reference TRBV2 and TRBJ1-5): EPEVTQTPSHQVTQMGQEVILRCVPISNHLYFYWYRQILGQKVEFLVSFYNNEISEKSEIFDDQFSVERPDGSNFTLKIRSTKLEDSAMYFCASKWTGRSDQPQHFGDGTRLSIL.

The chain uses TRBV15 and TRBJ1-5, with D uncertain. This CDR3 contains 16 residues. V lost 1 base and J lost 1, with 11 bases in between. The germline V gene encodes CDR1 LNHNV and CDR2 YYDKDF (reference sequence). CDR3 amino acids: CATSRAPVGSNQPQHF. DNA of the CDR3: TGTGCCACCAGCAGAGCCCCGGTAGGGAGCAATCAGCCCCAGCATTTT.

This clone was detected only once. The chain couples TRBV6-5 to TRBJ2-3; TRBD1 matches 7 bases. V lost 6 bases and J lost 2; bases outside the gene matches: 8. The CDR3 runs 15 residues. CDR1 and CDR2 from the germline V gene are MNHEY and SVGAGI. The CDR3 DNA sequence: TGTGCCAGCAGACTCCGTGAGGGGGCCACAGATACGCAGTATTTT. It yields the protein CASRLREGATDTQYF.

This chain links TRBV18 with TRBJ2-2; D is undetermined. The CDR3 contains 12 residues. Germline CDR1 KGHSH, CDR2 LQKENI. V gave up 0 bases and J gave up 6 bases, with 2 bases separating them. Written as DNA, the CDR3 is TGTGCCAGCTCACCACCGTCCGGGGAGCTGTTTTTT. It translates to CASSPPSGELFF. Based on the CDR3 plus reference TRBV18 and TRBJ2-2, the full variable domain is NAGVMQNPRHLVRRRGQEARLRCSPMKGHSHVYWYRQLPEEGLKFMVYLQKENIIDESGMPKERFSAEFPKEGPSILRIQQVVRGDSAAYFCASSPPSGELFFGEGSRLTVL.

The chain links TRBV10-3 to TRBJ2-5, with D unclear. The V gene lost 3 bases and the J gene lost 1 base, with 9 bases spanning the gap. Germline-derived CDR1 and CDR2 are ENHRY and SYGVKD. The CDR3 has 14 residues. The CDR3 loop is CAISDGRAQETQYF. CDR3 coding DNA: TGTGCCATCAGTGACGGGCGAGCCCAAGAGACCCAGTACTTC.

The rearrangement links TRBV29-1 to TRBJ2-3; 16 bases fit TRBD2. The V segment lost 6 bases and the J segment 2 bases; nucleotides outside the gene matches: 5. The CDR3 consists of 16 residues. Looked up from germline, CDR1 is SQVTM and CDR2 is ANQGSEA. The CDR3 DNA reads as TGCAGCGTAGCTGGGACTAGCGGGGGGGCCACAGATACGCAGTATTTT. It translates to CSVAGTSGGATDTQYF.

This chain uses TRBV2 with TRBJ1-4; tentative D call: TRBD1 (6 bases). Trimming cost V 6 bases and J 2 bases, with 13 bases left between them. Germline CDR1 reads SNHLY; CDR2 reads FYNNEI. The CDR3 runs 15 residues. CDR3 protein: CASRYTGITNEKLFF. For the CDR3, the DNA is TGTGCCAGCAGGTATACAGGGATCACTAATGAAAAACTGTTTTTT.

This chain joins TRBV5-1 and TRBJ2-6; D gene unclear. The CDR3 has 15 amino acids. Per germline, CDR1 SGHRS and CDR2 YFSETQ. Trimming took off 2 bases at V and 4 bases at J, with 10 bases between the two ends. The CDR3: CASSFDMPGANVLTF. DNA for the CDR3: TGCGCCAGCAGCTTCGACATGCCGGGGGCCAACGTCCTGACTTTC.

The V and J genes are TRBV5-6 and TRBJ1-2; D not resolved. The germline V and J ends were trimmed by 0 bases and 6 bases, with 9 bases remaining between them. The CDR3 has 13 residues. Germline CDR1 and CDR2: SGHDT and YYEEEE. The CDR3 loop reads CASSLDGGNGYTF. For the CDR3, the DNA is TGTGCCAGCAGCTTGGATGGAGGGAATGGCTACACCTTC.

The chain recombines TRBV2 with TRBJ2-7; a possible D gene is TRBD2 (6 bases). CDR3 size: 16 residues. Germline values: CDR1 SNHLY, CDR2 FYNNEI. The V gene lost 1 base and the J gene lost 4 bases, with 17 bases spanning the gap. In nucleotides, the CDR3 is TGTGCCAGCAGTGAAGACCTAAGCCCCCGGGGGTACGAGCAGTACTTC. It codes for CASSEDLSPRGYEQYF.

CDR3 bases: TGTGCCAGCAGTGATCTGGTCTTTCGGGGCTACGAGCAGTACTTC. Its translation is CASSDLVFRGYEQYF. J is TRBJ2-7 and V is TRBV2, with D perhaps TRBD2 (5 bases). Trimming removed 3 bases from V and 3 bases from J, with 15 bases in between. The germline gives CDR1 SNHLY, CDR2 FYNNEI. CDR3 length equals 15 residues.

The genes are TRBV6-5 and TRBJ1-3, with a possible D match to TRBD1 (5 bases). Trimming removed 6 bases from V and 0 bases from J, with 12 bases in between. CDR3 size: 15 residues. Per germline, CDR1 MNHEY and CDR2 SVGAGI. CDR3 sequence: CASSYRQLSGNTIYF. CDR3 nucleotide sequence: TGTGCCAGCAGCTACAGGCAACTCTCTGGAAACACCATATATTTT.

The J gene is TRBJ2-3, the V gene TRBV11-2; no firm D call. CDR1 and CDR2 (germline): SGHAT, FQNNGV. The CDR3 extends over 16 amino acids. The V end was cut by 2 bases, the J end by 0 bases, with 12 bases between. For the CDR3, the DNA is TGTGCCAGCAGCTTACGTGGGCTGGGCAGCACAGATACGCAGTATTTT. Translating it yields CASSLRGLGSTDTQYF.